These 27 T cell receptor beta chains share one sample of origin, sequenced in a study of shared clonotypes between healthy human individuals (dated by TCRdb to about 2020). The library came from the immunoSEQ multiplex PCR assay. Drawn from immuneACCESS, this table holds only the in-frame rearrangements with V and J called that TCRdb kept. Clones are partly lost; checked studies trace under half to an unresolved V gene and leave the rest unexplained. The sample table contains approximately 2,300,000 clones; only one count was recorded for around 93% of them. The ten most abundant clones make up 0.3% to 0.45% of the sample. Sequencing was carried out using naive CD4+ T cells from PBMCs. The label giving this sample's cell subset or site can be read as: CD45RA+ positively selected. These receptors came from a man aged 18 to 30 in good health. Some clones in this sample may be carry-over from other donors' samples.

This clone was picked up one time. CDR3: CASSHPRAGGGELFF. As DNA, the CDR3 is TGTGCCAGCAGCCATCCTCGCGCGGGGGGCGGGGAGCTGTTTTTT. This chain links TRBV4-2 with TRBJ2-2; TRBD2 matches at 8 bases. CDR1 LGHNA and CDR2 YNFKEQ come from the germline V gene. Trimming at V came to 3 bases and at J to 7 bases, leaving 7 bases not matched to a gene. The CDR3 consists of 15 residues.

This chain connects TRBV5-1 to TRBJ1-1, with a tentative D call TRBD1 (5 bases). V gave up 4 bases and J gave up 7 bases, with 17 bases separating them. Germline CDR1 is SGHRS and CDR2 is YFSETQ. This CDR3 contains 14 residues. The CDR3 DNA follows: TGCGCCAGCAGCCGAACGACTGGGCAGGGTGAAGCTTTCTTT. Protein: CASSRTTGQGEAFF.

The chain recombines TRBV5-6 with TRBJ2-6; 7 bases fit TRBD1. V trimming: 4 bases; J trimming: 0 bases; junction bases outside the gene matches: 1. CDR3 length equals 15 residues. Germline V gene data show CDR1 as SGHDT and CDR2 as YYEEEE. CDR3 nucleotides: TGTGCCAGCAGCAACAGGGGCTCTGGGGCCAACGTCCTGACTTTC. Translated: CASSNRGSGANVLTF.

The chain employs TRBV6-6 and TRBJ2-1; tentative D call: TRBD2 (6 bases). The germline CDR1 and CDR2 sequences are MNHNY and SVGAGI (reference sequence). The CDR3 is made up of 16 amino acids. V was cut by 6 bases and J by 0 bases, with 15 bases left in between. CDR3 nucleotide sequence: TGTGCCAGCAGGGTCGGGAGCGGGCGCTCCTACAATGAGCAGTTCTTC. It codes for CASRVGSGRSYNEQFF.

This clone has just one count. The chain joins TRBV5-1 to TRBJ1-1, with TRBD1 matching 8 bases. V was pared by 0 bases and J by 6 bases, with 10 bases of the junction left unmatched. Germline loops: CDR1 SGHRS, CDR2 YFSETQ. The CDR3 runs to 16 residues. CDR3 amino acids: CASSLGDRGGRAEAFF. Here the CDR3 DNA reads TGCGCCAGCAGCTTGGGCGACAGGGGAGGTCGGGCTGAAGCTTTCTTT.

This chain links TRBV5-8 with TRBJ2-1, with TRBD2 identical over 7 bases. The CDR3 consists of 15 residues. The germline V gene encodes CDR1 SGHTS and CDR2 YDEGEE. With 0 bases clipped from V and 7 bases from J, the junction kept 7 bases outside the gene matches. The CDR3 DNA sequence: TGTGCCAGCAGCTTGGGGGGCGGGAGTCGGAATGAGCAGTTCTTC. It yields the protein CASSLGGGSRNEQFF.

J is TRBJ1-4 and V is TRBV7-2, with TRBD1 matching 9 bases. CDR1 SGHTA and CDR2 FQGNSA come from the germline V gene. CDR3 length: 15 amino acids. Losses at the gene ends were 5 bases for V and 8 bases for J; bases not matched to a gene: 9. The CDR3 region is CASSPLQGAREKLFF. CDR3 nucleotides: TGTGCCAGCAGCCCGCTACAGGGGGCCCGCGAAAAACTGTTTTTT.

This chain connects TRBV7-9 to TRBJ1-1, with unresolved D. The V gene's germline CDR1 is SEHNR and CDR2 FQNEAQ (reference sequence). The CDR3 runs to 14 residues. The V gene lost 5 bases and the J gene lost 4 bases, with 14 bases spanning the gap. The CDR3 sequence is CASSPPVLGTEAFF. The CDR3, as DNA: TGTGCCAGCAGCCCACCCGTGCTTGGCACTGAAGCTTTCTTT.

The V call is TRBV6-1, the J call TRBJ2-7; D not certain. Per germline, CDR1 MNHNS and CDR2 SASEGT. V gave up 6 bases and J gave up 5 bases, with 14 bases separating them. There are 13 residues in the CDR3. This CDR3 is CASRPDWGNEQYF. CDR3 bases: TGTGCCAGCAGACCTGATTGGGGAAACGAGCAGTACTTC.

The chain couples TRBV19 to TRBJ1-1, with 7 bases that match TRBD1. This CDR3 has 15 residues. Germline CDR1 LNHDA, CDR2 SQIVND (reference sequence). After removal of 4 bases from V and 4 bases from J, the junction contained 9 bases not matched to a gene. The CDR3 DNA sequence: TGTGCCAGTAGTACTTCTGCCAGGGGGAGCACTGAAGCTTTCTTT. Translation: CASSTSARGSTEAFF.

The chain has TRBV27 and TRBJ1-1; perhaps TRBD1 as D (5 bases). Trimming removed 4 bases at V and 1 base at J, with 10 bases between. The CDR3 consists of 14 residues. Germline loops: CDR1 MNHEY, CDR2 SMNVEV (reference sequence). The CDR3 nucleotides read TGTGCCAGCAGTTGGAGGGGACGGAACACTGAAGCTTTCTTT. This gives the protein CASSWRGRNTEAFF.

The chain recombines TRBV6-6 with TRBJ2-7; TRBD2 matches 8 bases. Looked up from germline, CDR1 is MNHNY and CDR2 is SVGAGI (reference sequence). The V gene end was trimmed by 6 bases and the J gene end by 2 bases; junction bases not matched to a gene: 9. The CDR3 totals 15 residues. In nucleotides, the CDR3 is TGTGCCAGCAGCCGACCGGGCGGGAGGACCTACGAGCAGTACTTC. This encodes CASSRPGGRTYEQYF.

The rearrangement uses TRBV6-5 and TRBJ2-1; either TRBD1 or TRBD2 may supply D (5 bases each). Trimming took 2 bases from V and 2 from J, leaving 10 bases between them. The germline V gene encodes CDR1 MNHEY and CDR2 SVGAGI. CDR3 length equals 15 residues. The CDR3 DNA follows: TGTGCCAGCAGTTACGAGAGGGGTGCCTACAATGAGCAGTTCTTC. Translated: CASSYERGAYNEQFF.

This chain joins TRBV7-9 and TRBJ1-4, with 7 bases fitting TRBD1. The V and J ends lost 5 bases and 7 bases, in that order; junction bases with no gene match: 13. CDR3 size: 16 residues. Germline-derived CDR1 and CDR2 are SEHNR and FQNEAQ (reference sequence). CDR3 in DNA: TGTGCCAGCAGCCGCGCAGGGGGGGTCGTGTCTGAAAAACTGTTTTTT. Translation gives CASSRAGGVVSEKLFF.

The chain uses TRBV28 and TRBJ2-7; D might be TRBD1 or TRBD2, each matching 5 bases. Germline V gene lookup returns CDR1 MDHEN and CDR2 SYDVKM. The CDR3 spans 14 residues. V lost 2 bases to trimming and J lost 6 bases, with 14 bases between them. CDR3 loop: CASSLRDGSAEQYF. The CDR3 nucleotides read TGTGCCAGCAGTTTACGGGACGGTTCGGCCGAGCAGTACTTC.

Turning to this clone: Distinct nucleotide sequences in the sample also encode this CDR3. V usage is TRBV5-1 and J usage is TRBJ2-7; 10 nucleotides align to TRBD2. J lost 7 bases, V lost 4 bases, and 8 bases had no gene match. This CDR3 has 14 residues. From germline, CDR1 is SGHRS and CDR2 YFSETQ. The CDR3 here is CASSPLAGVDEQYF. The CDR3 nucleotides read TGCGCCAGCAGCCCTCTAGCGGGAGTCGATGAGCAGTACTTC.

V gene TRBV7-3 combines with J gene TRBJ2-2, with a tentative D call TRBD1 (6 bases). V was pared by 6 bases and J by 6 bases, with 8 bases between. Per germline, CDR1 SGHTA and CDR2 FQGTGA. CDR3 length: 12 amino acids. CDR3 sequence reads: CASSYRAGELFF. DNA of the CDR3: TGTGCCAGCAGTTACAGGGCCGGGGAGCTGTTTTTT.

This clone came up once. The J gene is TRBJ2-2, the V gene TRBV4-1; TRBD1 matches 9 bases. Germline CDR1 reads MGHRA; CDR2 reads YSYEKL. The CDR3 has 18 amino acids. V trimming: 3 bases; J trimming: 4 bases; junction bases outside the gene matches: 12. The CDR3 is CASSHITGDRERTGELFF. CDR3 in DNA: TGCGCCAGCAGCCATATAACTGGGGACAGGGAGCGCACCGGGGAGCTGTTTTTT.

The chain couples TRBV2 to TRBJ1-6; no clear D. The length of the CDR3 is 13 residues. V was trimmed by 8 bases and J by 9 bases, leaving 14 bases between them. From germline, CDR1 is SNHLY and CDR2 FYNNEI. CDR3 in amino acids: CASQREGPSPLHF. CDR3 nucleotides: TGTGCCAGCCAAAGGGAAGGACCTTCACCCCTCCACTTT.

The CDR3 loop is CASSQVVGLYTDTQYF. The CDR3 region has the DNA TGCGCCAGCAGTCAAGTGGTGGGGCTGTACACAGATACGCAGTATTTT. V and J are TRBV23-1 and TRBJ2-3; D might be TRBD1 (5 bases). TRBV23-1 is annotated as an ORF whose role is uncertain. The V gene lost 2 bases and the J gene lost 2 bases, with 14 bases spanning the gap. The CDR3 loop spans 16 amino acids.

The chain uses TRBV5-1 and TRBJ1-6; 12 nucleotides match TRBD1. CDR3 length equals 14 residues. Germline V gives CDR1 SGHRS, CDR2 YFSETQ. The V gene end was trimmed by 4 bases and the J gene end by 9 bases; junction bases not matched to a gene: 2. CDR3: CASSRGQGASPLHF. Written as DNA, the CDR3 is TGCGCCAGCAGCCGGGGACAGGGGGCTTCACCCCTCCACTTT.

The chain uses TRBV19 and TRBJ1-4, with D maybe TRBD1 (5 bases). V shed 2 bases and J shed 8 bases, with 18 bases lying between them. From germline, CDR1 is LNHDA and CDR2 SQIVND (reference sequence). This CDR3 comprises 16 residues. The DNA of the CDR3 is TGTGCCAGTAGTATATCTATGGCAGGGATGCAAGAAAAACTGTTTTTT. Its translation: CASSISMAGMQEKLFF.

The rearrangement joins TRBV27 to TRBJ2-4; 7 bases line up with TRBD1. V trimming: 5 bases; J trimming: 0 bases; junction bases outside the gene matches: 10. Per the germline V gene, CDR1 is MNHEY and CDR2 is SMNVEV (reference sequence). This CDR3 comprises 17 residues. CDR3 amino acids: CASSRNRDRLAKNIQYF. CDR3 in DNA: TGTGCCAGCAGTCGTAATAGGGACAGATTAGCCAAAAACATTCAGTACTTC.

In DNA, the CDR3 is TGCGCCAGCAGCGGGGGGGTGCCTGAAAGAGAGACCCAGTACTTC. Amino acids: CASSGGVPERETQYF. V usage is TRBV5-1 and J usage is TRBJ2-5; 7 bases match TRBD2. Germline CDR1 is SGHRS and CDR2 is YFSETQ. The CDR3 is made up of 15 amino acids. Germline trimming cut 4 bases from V and 4 bases from J; bases unmatched to any gene: 10.

The rearrangement links TRBV29-1 to TRBJ1-2, with a possible D match to TRBD1 (6 bases). V shed 4 bases and J shed 6 bases, with 15 bases lying between them. CDR3 size: 13 residues. From germline, CDR1 is SQVTM and CDR2 ANQGSEA. The CDR3 DNA sequence: TGCAGCGTTGTGCACTGGGGGCAGAATGGCTACACCTTC. Translation: CSVVHWGQNGYTF.

The J gene is TRBJ1-1, the V gene TRBV9; TRBD1 matches at 10 bases. The V gene end was trimmed by 2 bases and the J gene end by 3 bases; junction bases not matched to a gene: 13. In germline, CDR1 is SGDLS, CDR2 YYNGEE. This CDR3 is 18 amino acids long. The CDR3 DNA sequence: TGTGCCAGCAGCGTTGATGGGACAGGGGCTATCACTGACACTGAAGCTTTCTTT. This encodes CASSVDGTGAITDTEAFF. The complete variable domain, with remaining parts taken from reference TRBV9 and TRBJ1-1, reads DSGVTQTPKHLITATGQRVTLRCSPRSGDLSVYWYQQSLDQGLQFLIQYYNGEERAKGNILERFSAQQFPDLHSELNLSSLELGDSALYFCASSVDGTGAITDTEAFFGQGTRLTVV.

V and J are TRBV5-4 and TRBJ2-3; 13 bases align to TRBD2. V lost 4 bases to trimming and J lost 3 bases; unmatched junction nucleotides: 5. The CDR3 has 16 amino acids. Germline loops: CDR1 SGHNT, CDR2 YYREEE (reference sequence). The CDR3 reads CASSVGTSGTTDTQYF. CDR3 nucleotides: TGTGCCAGCAGCGTCGGGACTAGCGGGACTACAGATACGCAGTATTTT.